These T cell receptor beta chains were read from a single sample in a study of T cell responses to AZD1222 COVID-19 vaccine. Clones were read by immunoSEQ multiplex PCR, and TCRdb kept only the in-frame ones, dropping some. The table includes under 200,000 clones, about 92% detected once. This specimen was peripheral blood, taken 28 days after the second AZD1222 dose. These receptors were collected from an adult who received the AZD1222 COVID-19 vaccine. Both conserved end residues are part of each CDR3. Each record gives: CDR3 DNA, CDR3 protein, J gene, clone size, D gene, V gene. A D gene is named only where the DNA matches it firmly. Clone size, where shown, is once, few, many, or a class for clones that have expanded.

CDR3 DNA: TGTGCCAGTAGTATAGATCGCCCTAGCGGAGGACGAAATGAGCAGTTCTTC
CDR3 protein: CASSIDRPSGGRNEQFF
J gene: TRBJ2-1
clone size: .
D gene: TRBD2
V gene: TRBV19

CDR3 DNA: TGTGCCAGCAGTCCTTGGGGCGGGATCTACGAGCAGTACTTC
CDR3 protein: CASSPWGGIYEQYF
J gene: TRBJ2-7
clone size: .
D gene: .
V gene: TRBV27

CDR3 DNA: TGTGCCAGCAGCTTAGTTAGGGAGGGCACTGAAGCTTTCTTT
CDR3 protein: CASSLVREGTEAFF
J gene: TRBJ1-1
clone size: .
D gene: .
V gene: TRBV7-9

CDR3 DNA: TGTGCCACCTTCGCCGTAGGGGGGCAGGGAGACACCGGGGAGCTGTTTTTT
CDR3 protein: CATFAVGGQGDTGELFF
J gene: TRBJ2-2
clone size: .
D gene: .
V gene: TRBV18

CDR3 DNA: TGTGCCAGCAGCCGATTGGGACAGCTATTCGGTGGCTACACCTTC
CDR3 protein: CASSRLGQLFGGYTF
J gene: TRBJ1-2
clone size: .
D gene: TRBD1
V gene: TRBV11-1

CDR3 DNA: TGTGCCAGCAGTCTTGGGGGGGGTGGTAGCAATCAGCCCCAGCATTTT
CDR3 protein: CASSLGGGGSNQPQHF
J gene: TRBJ1-5
clone size: .
D gene: .
V gene: TRBV28

CDR3 DNA: TGTGCCATCAGTGAGTCCCCCCTCGAGACCCAGTACTTC
CDR3 protein: CAISESPLETQYF
J gene: TRBJ2-5
clone size: once
D gene: .
V gene: TRBV10-3

CDR3 DNA: TGCGCCAGCAGCAAGGGACAGTCAACCGAGCAGTACTTC
CDR3 protein: CASSKGQSTEQYF
J gene: TRBJ2-7
clone size: once
D gene: TRBD1
V gene: TRBV4-1

CDR3 DNA: TGTGCCAGCAGCTTCCAGGGACAGGGTCCTCTCACAGATACGCAGTATTTT
CDR3 protein: CASSFQGQGPLTDTQYF
J gene: TRBJ2-3
clone size: .
D gene: TRBD1
V gene: TRBV5-4

CDR3 DNA: TGTGCCAGCAGCCGCCGGGACAGTCTTAATGAAAAACTGTTTTTT
CDR3 protein: CASSRRDSLNEKLFF
J gene: TRBJ1-4
clone size: few
D gene: TRBD1
V gene: TRBV27

CDR3 DNA: TGCGCCAGCAGCCAAGATCCCTTAGCGGGGTCCTACAATGAGCAGTTCTTC
CDR3 protein: CASSQDPLAGSYNEQFF
J gene: TRBJ2-1
clone size: .
D gene: TRBD2
V gene: TRBV4-1

CDR3 DNA: TGTGCCAGTAGGCGGCGGGACAGTAACTATGGCTACACCTTC
CDR3 protein: CASRRRDSNYGYTF
J gene: TRBJ1-2
clone size: .
D gene: TRBD1
V gene: TRBV19

CDR3 DNA: TGTGCCAGCAGCTCGGACACTCAAGAGACCCAGTACTTC
CDR3 protein: CASSSDTQETQYF
J gene: TRBJ2-5
clone size: .
D gene: .
V gene: TRBV28

CDR3 DNA: TGTGCCAGCAGCTTACAGACAGGGGAACCTGGCTACACCTTC
CDR3 protein: CASSLQTGEPGYTF
J gene: TRBJ1-2
clone size: .
D gene: TRBD1
V gene: TRBV7-2

CDR3 DNA: TGTGCCTGGACACTGTGGAGGGGCAGGGGGGAGACCCAGTACTTC
CDR3 protein: CAWTLWRGRGETQYF
J gene: TRBJ2-5
clone size: .
D gene: .
V gene: TRBV30

CDR3 DNA: TGTGCCAGCAGCCAAACGAAAGGGGCCGGCACTGAAGCTTTCTTT
CDR3 protein: CASSQTKGAGTEAFF
J gene: TRBJ1-1
clone size: .
D gene: .
V gene: TRBV14

CDR3 DNA: TGTGCCAGCAGTAAGAGTCCCTACAATGAGCAGTTCTTC
CDR3 protein: CASSKSPYNEQFF
J gene: TRBJ2-1
clone size: .
D gene: .
V gene: TRBV6-2/TRBV6-3

CDR3 DNA: TGTGCCAGCAGCCAAAGGGCCGGAGTGTTCGGGGCCAACGTCCTGACTTTC
CDR3 protein: CASSQRAGVFGANVLTF
J gene: TRBJ2-6
clone size: .
D gene: .
V gene: TRBV4-2

CDR3 DNA: TGTGCCAGCAGGGACCCAGGAGAAGGGGTGGGAACGGCCGTCTTCCCGGTCTATGGCTACACCTTC
CDR3 protein: CASRDPGEGVGTAVFPVYGYTF
J gene: TRBJ1-2
clone size: .
D gene: .
V gene: TRBV6-4

CDR3 DNA: TGTGCCAGTAGTATCCAAAACTGGGTAGCGGAGGAGTACAATGAGCAGTTCTTC
CDR3 protein: CASSIQNWVAEEYNEQFF
J gene: TRBJ2-1
clone size: .
D gene: .
V gene: TRBV19

CDR3 DNA: TGTGCCAGCAAGCGAGAGGGAGGCTATGGCTACACCTTC
CDR3 protein: CASKREGGYGYTF
J gene: TRBJ1-2
clone size: .
D gene: .
V gene: TRBV14

CDR3 DNA: TGTGCCAGCAGTGAATCTAGGGGTTGGGGGTATGAGCAGTTCTTC
CDR3 protein: CASSESRGWGYEQFF
J gene: TRBJ2-1
clone size: .
D gene: .
V gene: TRBV25-1

CDR3 DNA: TGCGCCAGCAGCGGGACAGGGGTATCCTACAATGAGCAGTTCTTC
CDR3 protein: CASSGTGVSYNEQFF
J gene: TRBJ2-1
clone size: .
D gene: TRBD1
V gene: TRBV5-1

CDR3 DNA: TGTGCCAGCAGCCCCCTCGCCGGACTAGCCGGCACAGATACGCAGTATTTT
CDR3 protein: CASSPLAGLAGTDTQYF
J gene: TRBJ2-3
clone size: .
D gene: TRBD2
V gene: TRBV9

CDR3 DNA: TGTGCCAGCAGCCCCAGGAGGGGCTCCTACGAGCAGTACTTC
CDR3 protein: CASSPRRGSYEQYF
J gene: TRBJ2-7
clone size: .
D gene: .
V gene: TRBV16

CDR3 DNA: TGTGCCAGCAGCCTGGGTGGGTCGGGGAATCAGCCCCAGCATTTT
CDR3 protein: CASSLGGSGNQPQHF
J gene: TRBJ1-5
clone size: .
D gene: .
V gene: TRBV28